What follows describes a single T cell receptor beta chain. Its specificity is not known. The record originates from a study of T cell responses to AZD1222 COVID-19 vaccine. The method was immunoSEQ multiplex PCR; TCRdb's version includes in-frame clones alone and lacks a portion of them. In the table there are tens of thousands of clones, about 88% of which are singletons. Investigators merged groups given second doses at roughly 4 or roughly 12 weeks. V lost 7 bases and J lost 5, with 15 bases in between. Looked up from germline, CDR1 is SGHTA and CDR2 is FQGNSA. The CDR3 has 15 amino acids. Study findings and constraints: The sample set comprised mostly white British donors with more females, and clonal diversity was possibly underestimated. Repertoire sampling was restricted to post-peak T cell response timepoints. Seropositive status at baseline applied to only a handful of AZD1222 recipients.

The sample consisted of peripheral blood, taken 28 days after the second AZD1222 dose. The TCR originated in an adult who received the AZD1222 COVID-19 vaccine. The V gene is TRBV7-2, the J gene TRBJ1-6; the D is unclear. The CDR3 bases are TGTGCCAGCAACCTTGCGGGGTTTAATAATTCACCCCTCCACTTT. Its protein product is CASNLAGFNNSPLHF.